Described below is a single TCR beta chain sequence and its context. PCR primers comprised 60 Vbeta and 13 Jbeta primers. Data came from immunoSEQ multiplex PCR; TCRdb stores just in-frame clones and leaves some out. The sample lists more than 150,000 clones; approximately 84% were seen once. These data originate in a study of cytomegalovirus exposure and HLA in healthy donors. This CDR3 has 15 amino acids. V was clipped by 7 bases and J by 1 base; unmatched bases: 7. CDR1 is SGHTA and CDR2 is FQGNSA in the germline V gene. The sequenced sample was PBMCs. The TCR was taken from a man between 45 and 60 years old in good health and CMV-seronegative. The rearrangement joins TRBV7-2 to TRBJ1-3; 7 bases fit TRBD1. CDR3 residues: CASTLDRASGNTIYF. The CDR3 DNA sequence: TGTGCCAGCACCCTAGACAGGGCTTCTGGAAACACCATATATTTT.